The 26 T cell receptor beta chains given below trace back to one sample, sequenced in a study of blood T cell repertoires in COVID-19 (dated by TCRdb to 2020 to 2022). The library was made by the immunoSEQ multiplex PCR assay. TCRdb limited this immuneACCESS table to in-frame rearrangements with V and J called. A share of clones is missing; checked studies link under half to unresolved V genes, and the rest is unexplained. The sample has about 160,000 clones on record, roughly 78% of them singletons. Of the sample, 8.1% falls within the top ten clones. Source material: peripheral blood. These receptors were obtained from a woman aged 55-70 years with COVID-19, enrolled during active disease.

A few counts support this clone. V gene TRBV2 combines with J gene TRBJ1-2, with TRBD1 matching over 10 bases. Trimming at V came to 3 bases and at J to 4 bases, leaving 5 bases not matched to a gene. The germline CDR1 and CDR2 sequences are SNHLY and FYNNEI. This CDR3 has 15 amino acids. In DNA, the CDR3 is TGTGCCAGCAGTGAGTCAGGGACAGGGGTCTATGGCTACACCTTC. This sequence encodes CASSESGTGVYGYTF.

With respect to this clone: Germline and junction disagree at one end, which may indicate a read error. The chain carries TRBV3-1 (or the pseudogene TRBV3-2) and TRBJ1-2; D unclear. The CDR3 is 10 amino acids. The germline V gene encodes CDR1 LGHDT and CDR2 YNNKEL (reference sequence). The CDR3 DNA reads TGTGCCAGCAGCCAAGGAACGGTTGCCTTC. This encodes CASSQGTVAF.

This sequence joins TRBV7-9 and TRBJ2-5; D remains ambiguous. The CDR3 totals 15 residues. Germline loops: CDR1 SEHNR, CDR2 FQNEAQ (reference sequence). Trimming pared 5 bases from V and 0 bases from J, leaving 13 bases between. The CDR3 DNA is TGTGCCAGCAGCCAAATTCTGAGTCACCAAGAGACCCAGTACTTC. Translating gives CASSQILSHQETQYF.

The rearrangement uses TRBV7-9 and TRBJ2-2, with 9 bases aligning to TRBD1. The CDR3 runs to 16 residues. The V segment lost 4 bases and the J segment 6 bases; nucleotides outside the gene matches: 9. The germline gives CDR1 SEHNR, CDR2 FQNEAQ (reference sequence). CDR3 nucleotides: TGTGCCAGCAGCTCTCGGTGGGACAGGGACCCCGGGGAGCTGTTTTTT. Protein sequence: CASSSRWDRDPGELFF.

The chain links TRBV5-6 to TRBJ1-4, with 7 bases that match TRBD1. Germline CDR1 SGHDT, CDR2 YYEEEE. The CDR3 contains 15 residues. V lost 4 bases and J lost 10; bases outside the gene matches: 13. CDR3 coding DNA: TGTGCCAGCAGCGACAGGGTTGTACAGGGCGGAAAACTGTTTTTT. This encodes CASSDRVVQGGKLFF.

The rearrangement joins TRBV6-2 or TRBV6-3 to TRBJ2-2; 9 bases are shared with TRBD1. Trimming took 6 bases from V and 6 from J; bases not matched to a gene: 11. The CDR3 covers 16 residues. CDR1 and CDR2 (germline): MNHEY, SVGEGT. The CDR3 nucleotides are TGTGCCAGCAGCCCTACAGGGGGCGCTAAGGCCGGGGAGCTGTTTTTT. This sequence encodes CASSPTGGAKAGELFF.

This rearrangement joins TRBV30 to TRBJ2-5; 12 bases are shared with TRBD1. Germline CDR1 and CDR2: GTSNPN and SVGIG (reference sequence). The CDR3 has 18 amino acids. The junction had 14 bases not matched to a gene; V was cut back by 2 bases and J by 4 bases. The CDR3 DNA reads TGTGCCTGGAGTCACCCGTCTAAGGGACAGGGGGCGCGAGAGACCCAGTACTTC. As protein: CAWSHPSKGQGARETQYF.

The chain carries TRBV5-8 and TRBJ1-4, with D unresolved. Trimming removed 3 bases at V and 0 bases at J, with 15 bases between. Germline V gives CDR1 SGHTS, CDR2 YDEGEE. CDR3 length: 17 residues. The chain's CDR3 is CASSSTGITPTNEKLFF. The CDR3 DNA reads TGTGCCAGCAGCTCAACGGGAATCACGCCAACTAATGAAAAACTGTTTTTT.

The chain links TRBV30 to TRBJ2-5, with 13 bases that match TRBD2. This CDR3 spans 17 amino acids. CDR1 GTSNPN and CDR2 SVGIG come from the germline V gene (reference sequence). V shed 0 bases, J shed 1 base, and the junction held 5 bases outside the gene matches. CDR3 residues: CAWSVARTSGGQETQYF. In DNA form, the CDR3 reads TGTGCCTGGAGTGTAGCGCGGACTAGCGGGGGCCAAGAGACCCAGTACTTC.

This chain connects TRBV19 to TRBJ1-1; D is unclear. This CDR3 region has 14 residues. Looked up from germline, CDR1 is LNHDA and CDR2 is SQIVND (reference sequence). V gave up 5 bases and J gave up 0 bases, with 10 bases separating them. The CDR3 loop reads CASSLTTLNTEAFF. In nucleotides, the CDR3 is TGTGCCAGTAGTCTGACAACCTTGAACACTGAAGCTTTCTTT.

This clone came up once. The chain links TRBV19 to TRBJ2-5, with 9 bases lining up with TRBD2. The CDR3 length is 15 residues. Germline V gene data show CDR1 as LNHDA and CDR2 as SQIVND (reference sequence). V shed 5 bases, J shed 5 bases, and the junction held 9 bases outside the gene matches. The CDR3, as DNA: TGTGCCAGTAGTTCTGGGCTAGCGGGATACGAGACCCAGTACTTC. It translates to CASSSGLAGYETQYF.

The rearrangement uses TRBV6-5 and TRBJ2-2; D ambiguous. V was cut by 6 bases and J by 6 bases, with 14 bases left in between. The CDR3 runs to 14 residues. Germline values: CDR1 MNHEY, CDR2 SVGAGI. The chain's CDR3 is CASRAQLGAGELFF. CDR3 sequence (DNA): TGTGCCAGCAGGGCTCAGCTAGGCGCCGGGGAGCTGTTTTTT.

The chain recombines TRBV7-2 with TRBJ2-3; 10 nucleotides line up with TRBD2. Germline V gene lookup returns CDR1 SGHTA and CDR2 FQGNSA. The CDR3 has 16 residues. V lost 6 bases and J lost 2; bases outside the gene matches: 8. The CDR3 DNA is TGTGCCAGCAGTACGCCGGGACTAGCGTCCACAGATACGCAGTATTTT. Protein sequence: CASSTPGLASTDTQYF.

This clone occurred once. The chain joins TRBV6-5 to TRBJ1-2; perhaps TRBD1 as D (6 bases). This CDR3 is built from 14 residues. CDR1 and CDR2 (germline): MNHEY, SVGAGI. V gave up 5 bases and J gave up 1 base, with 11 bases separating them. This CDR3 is CASSRQQGNYGYTF. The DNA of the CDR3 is TGTGCCAGCAGTCGCCAACAGGGTAACTATGGCTACACCTTC.

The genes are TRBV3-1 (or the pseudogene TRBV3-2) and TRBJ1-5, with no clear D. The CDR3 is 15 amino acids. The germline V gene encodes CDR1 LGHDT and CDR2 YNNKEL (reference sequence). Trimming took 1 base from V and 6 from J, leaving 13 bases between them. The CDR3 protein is CASSQGLFPFQPQHF. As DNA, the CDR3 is TGTGCCAGCAGCCAAGGTTTGTTCCCCTTTCAGCCCCAGCATTTT.

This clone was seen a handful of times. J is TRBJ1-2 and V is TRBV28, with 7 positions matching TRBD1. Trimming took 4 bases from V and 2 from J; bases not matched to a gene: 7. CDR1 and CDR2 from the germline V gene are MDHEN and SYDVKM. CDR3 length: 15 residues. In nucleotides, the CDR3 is TGTGCCAGCAGTTCACCACAGGGGAGGAACTATGGCTACACCTTC. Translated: CASSSPQGRNYGYTF.

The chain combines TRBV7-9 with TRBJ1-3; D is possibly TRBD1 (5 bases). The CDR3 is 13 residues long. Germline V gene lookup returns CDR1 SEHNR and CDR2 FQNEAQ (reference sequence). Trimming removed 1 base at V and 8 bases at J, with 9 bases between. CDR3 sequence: CASSLGRADTIYF. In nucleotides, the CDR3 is TGTGCCAGCAGCTTAGGCAGGGCTGACACCATATATTTT.

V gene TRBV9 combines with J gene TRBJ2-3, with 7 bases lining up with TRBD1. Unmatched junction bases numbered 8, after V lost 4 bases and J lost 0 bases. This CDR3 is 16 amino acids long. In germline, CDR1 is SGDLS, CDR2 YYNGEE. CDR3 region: CASSQDRDSSTDTQYF. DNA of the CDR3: TGTGCCAGCAGCCAAGACAGGGATTCTAGCACAGATACGCAGTATTTT.

Here the CDR3 reads CAWTGGSGGGDTQYF. The DNA of the CDR3 is TGTGCCTGGACTGGAGGGTCGGGAGGGGGAGATACGCAGTATTTT. The J gene is TRBJ2-3, the V gene TRBV30; 8 positions match TRBD2. This CDR3 is 15 amino acids long. V lost 4 bases to trimming and J lost 5 bases; unmatched junction nucleotides: 11. CDR1 GTSNPN and CDR2 SVGIG come from the germline V gene (reference sequence).

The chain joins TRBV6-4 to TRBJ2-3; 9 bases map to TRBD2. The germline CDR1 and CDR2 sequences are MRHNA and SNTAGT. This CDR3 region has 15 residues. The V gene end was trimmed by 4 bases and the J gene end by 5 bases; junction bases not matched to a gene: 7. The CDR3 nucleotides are TGTGCCAGCAGTGCTGAGCGGGGGGAAGGAGATACGCAGTATTTT. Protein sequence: CASSAERGEGDTQYF.

CDR3 protein: CSGETRTGANYGYTF. As DNA, the CDR3 is TGCAGCGGGGAGACCAGGACAGGCGCTAACTATGGCTACACCTTC. The V and J genes are TRBV29-1 and TRBJ1-2, with TRBD1 matching over 7 bases. Unmatched junction bases numbered 11, after V lost 7 bases and J lost 0 bases. The CDR3 is 15 residues long. Germline CDR1 and CDR2: SQVTM and ANQGSEA. Drawing the rest from reference TRBV29-1 and TRBJ1-2, the complete variable domain is SAVISQKPSRDICQRGTSLTIQCQVDSQVTMMFWYRQQPGQSLTLIATANQGSEATYESGFVIDKFPISRPNLTFSTLTVSNMSPEDSSIYLCSGETRTGANYGYTFGSGTRLTVV.

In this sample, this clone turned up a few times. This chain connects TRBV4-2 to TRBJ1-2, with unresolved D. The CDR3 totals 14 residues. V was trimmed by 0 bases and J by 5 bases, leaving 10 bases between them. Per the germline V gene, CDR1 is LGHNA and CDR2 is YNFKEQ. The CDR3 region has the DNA TGTGCCAGCAGCCAAGAAGTAACAGATTATGGCTACACCTTC. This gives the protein CASSQEVTDYGYTF.

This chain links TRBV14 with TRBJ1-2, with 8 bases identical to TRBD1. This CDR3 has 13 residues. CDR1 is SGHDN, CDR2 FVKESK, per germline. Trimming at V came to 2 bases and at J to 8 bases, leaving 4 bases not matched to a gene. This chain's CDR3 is CASSQQGALGYTF. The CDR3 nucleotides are TGTGCCAGCAGCCAACAGGGGGCTTTGGGCTACACCTTC.

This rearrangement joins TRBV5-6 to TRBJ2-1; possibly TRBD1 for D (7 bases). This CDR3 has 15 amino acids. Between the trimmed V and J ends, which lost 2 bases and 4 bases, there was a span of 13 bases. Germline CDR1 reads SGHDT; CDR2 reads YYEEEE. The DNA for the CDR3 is TGTGCCAGCAGCTTTCGCCCAGGGGGGTACAATGAGCAGTTCTTC. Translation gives CASSFRPGGYNEQFF.

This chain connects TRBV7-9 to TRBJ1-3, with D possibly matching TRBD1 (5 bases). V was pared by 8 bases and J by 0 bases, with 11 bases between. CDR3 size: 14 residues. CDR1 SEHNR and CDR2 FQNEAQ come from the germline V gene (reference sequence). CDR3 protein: CASRSDSSGNTIYF. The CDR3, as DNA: TGTGCCAGCCGATCTGACAGCTCTGGAAACACCATATATTTT.

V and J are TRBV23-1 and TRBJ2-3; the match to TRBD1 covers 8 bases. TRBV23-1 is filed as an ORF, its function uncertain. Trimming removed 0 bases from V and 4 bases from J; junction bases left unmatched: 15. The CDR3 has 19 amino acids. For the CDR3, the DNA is TGCGCCAGCAGTCAATCCCAACCGACAGGGGTGCTTAGGGCAGATACGCAGTATTTT. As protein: CASSQSQPTGVLRADTQYF.